The 2 T cell receptor beta chains in this list originate from one sample, sequenced in a study of blood T cell repertoires in COVID-19. Clones were sequenced by immunoSEQ multiplex PCR, and TCRdb holds only the in-frame ones, with some missing. In the table there are 100,000 to 130,000 clones, under 85% of which are singletons. The source material was peripheral blood. Receptors were obtained from a woman in her 70s with acute or convalescent COVID-19.

The chain couples TRBV4-2 to TRBJ1-4; unclear D gene. CDR1 is LGHNA and CDR2 is YNFKEQ in the germline V gene. The CDR3 is 16 residues long. The V end was cut by 1 base, the J end by 3 bases, with 12 bases between. For the CDR3, the DNA is TGTGCCAGCAGCCAAGTGCCCGGGCGGGCTAATGAAAAACTGTTTTTT. Amino acids: CASSQVPGRANEKLFF.

The chain couples TRBV2 to TRBJ1-2; 7 bases are shared with TRBD1. The CDR3 contains 12 residues. V lost 1 base to trimming and J lost 8 bases; unmatched junction nucleotides: 1. In germline, CDR1 is SNHLY, CDR2 FYNNEI. CDR3 in amino acids: CASSEEGAGYTF. The DNA of the CDR3 is TGTGCCAGCAGTGAAGAGGGGGCGGGCTACACCTTC.